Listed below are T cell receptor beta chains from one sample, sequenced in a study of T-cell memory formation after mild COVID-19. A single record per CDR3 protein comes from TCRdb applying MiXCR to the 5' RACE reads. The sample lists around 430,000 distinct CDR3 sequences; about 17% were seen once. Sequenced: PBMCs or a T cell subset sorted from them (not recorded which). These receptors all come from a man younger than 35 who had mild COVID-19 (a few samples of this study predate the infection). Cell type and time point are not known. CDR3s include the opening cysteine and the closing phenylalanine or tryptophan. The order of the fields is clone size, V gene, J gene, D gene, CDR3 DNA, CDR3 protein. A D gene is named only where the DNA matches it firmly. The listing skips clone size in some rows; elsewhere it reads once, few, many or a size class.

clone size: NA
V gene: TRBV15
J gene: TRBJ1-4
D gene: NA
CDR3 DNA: TGTGCCACCAGCAGAGTCGGGAGTTGGAAAGGAAAACTGTTTTTT
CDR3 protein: CATSRVGSWKGKLFF

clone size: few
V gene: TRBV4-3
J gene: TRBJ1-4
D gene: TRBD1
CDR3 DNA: TGCGCCAGCAGCCCGGGACAGGGAATGATCACAACTAATGAAAAACTGTTTTTT
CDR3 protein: CASSPGQGMITTNEKLFF

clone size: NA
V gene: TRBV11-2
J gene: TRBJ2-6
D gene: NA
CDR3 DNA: TGTGCCAGCAGGGGGGCCAGGGAGTCGGGGGCCAACGTCCTGACTTTC
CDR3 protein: CASRGARESGANVLTF

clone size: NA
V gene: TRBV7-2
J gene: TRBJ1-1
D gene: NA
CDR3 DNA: TGTGCCAGCAGCTTTGTCCACCCCACTCCGAACACTGAAGCTTTCTTT
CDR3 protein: CASSFVHPTPNTEAFF

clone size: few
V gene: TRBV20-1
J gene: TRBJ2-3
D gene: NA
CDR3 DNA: TGCAGTGTAATTGGGCAGGATACGCAGTATTTT
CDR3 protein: CSVIGQDTQYF

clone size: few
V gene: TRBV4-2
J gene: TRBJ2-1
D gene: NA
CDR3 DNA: TGTGCCAGCAGCCAAGAAAGGGATAATGAGCAGTTCTTC
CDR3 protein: CASSQERDNEQFF

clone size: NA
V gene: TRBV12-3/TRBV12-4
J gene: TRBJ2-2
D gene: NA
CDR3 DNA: TGTGCCAGCAGCCCCTGGGACTACACCGGGGAGCTGTTTTTT
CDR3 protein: CASSPWDYTGELFF

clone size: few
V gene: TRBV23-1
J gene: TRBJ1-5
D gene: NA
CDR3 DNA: TGCGCCAGCAGTCAGCCTTCGGGGGGCGGGAGTAGCAATCAGCCCCAGCATTTT
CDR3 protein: CASSQPSGGGSSNQPQHF

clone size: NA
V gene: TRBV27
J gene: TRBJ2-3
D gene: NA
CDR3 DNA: TGTGCCAGCAGAACCTCGATCGGCACAGATACGCAGTATTTT
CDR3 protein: CASRTSIGTDTQYF

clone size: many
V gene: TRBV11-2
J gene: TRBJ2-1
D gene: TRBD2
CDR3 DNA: TGTGCCAGCAGCTTAGGCCTAGCGGGGATCGTCGTTGAGCAGTTCTTC
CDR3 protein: CASSLGLAGIVVEQFF

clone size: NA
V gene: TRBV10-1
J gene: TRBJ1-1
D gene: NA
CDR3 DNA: TGCGCCAGCAGTGAGCCAGGGCTAACTGAAGCTTTCTTT
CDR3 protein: CASSEPGLTEAFF

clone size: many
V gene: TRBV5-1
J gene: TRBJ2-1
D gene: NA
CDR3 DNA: TGCGCCAGCAGCTTTGCGGTGTTGGCCTACAATGAGCAGTTCTTC
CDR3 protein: CASSFAVLAYNEQFF

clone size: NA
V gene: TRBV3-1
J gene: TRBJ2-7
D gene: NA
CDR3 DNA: TGTGCCAGCAGCCAAGTTCTACAGGGTGCCTACGAGCAGTACTTC
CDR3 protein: CASSQVLQGAYEQYF

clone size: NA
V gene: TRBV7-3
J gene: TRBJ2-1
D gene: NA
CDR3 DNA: TGTGCCAGCAGCTTTAACAGGGCCAAGTTCTTC
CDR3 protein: CASSFNRAKFF

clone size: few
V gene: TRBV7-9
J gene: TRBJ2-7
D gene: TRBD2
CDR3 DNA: TGTGCCAGCAGCTCACTAGCGGGCTACGAGCAGTACTTC
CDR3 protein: CASSSLAGYEQYF

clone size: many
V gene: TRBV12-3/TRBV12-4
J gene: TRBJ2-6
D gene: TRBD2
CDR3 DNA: TGTGCCAGCATTCCTCGGGGGGGCGGCTCTGGGGCCAACGTCCTGACTTTC
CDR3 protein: CASIPRGGGSGANVLTF

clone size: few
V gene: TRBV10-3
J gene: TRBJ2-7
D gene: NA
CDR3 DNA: TGTGCCATCAGTGAGCGGACAGCCTACGAGCAGTACTTC
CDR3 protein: CAISERTAYEQYF

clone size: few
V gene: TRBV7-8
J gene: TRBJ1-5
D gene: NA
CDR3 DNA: TGTGCCAGCAGCTTCGGGACGCCTAGCAATCAGCCCCAGCATTTT
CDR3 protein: CASSFGTPSNQPQHF

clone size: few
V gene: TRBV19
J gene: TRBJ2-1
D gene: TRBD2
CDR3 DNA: TGTGCCAGTAATAGCGGGAACTCCTACAATGAGCAGTTCTTC
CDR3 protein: CASNSGNSYNEQFF

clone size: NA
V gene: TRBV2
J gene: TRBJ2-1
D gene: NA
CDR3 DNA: TGTGCCAGCAGTGAAAACGTGGACTCCTACAATGAGCAGTTCTTC
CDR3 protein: CASSENVDSYNEQFF

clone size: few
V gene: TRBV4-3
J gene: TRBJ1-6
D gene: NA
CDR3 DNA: TGCGCCAGCAGCCAAGTTGACGGTCCACCCCTCCACTTT
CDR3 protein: CASSQVDGPPLHF

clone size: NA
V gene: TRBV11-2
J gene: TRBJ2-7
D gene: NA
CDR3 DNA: TGTGCCAGCAGCTTAGAGACCCTCTACGAGCAGTACTTC
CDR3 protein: CASSLETLYEQYF

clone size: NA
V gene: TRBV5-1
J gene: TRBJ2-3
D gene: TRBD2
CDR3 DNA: TGCGCCAGCGAAGGGGCTAGCGGGGGGCACACAGATACGCAGTATTTT
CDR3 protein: CASEGASGGHTDTQYF

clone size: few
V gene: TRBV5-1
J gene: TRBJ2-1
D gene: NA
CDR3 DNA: TGCGCCAGCAGCCCCTCTTATGATGAGCAGTTCTTC
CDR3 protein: CASSPSYDEQFF

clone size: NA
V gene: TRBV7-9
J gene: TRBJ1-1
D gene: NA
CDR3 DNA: TGTGCCAGCAGCCACAACCGACAGGTGGGGAACACTGAAGCTTTCTTT
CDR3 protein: CASSHNRQVGNTEAFF

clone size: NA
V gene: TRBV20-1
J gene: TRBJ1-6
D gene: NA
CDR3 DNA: TGCAGTGCTAGAGGACAGTATAATTCACCCCTCCACTTT
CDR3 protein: CSARGQYNSPLHF

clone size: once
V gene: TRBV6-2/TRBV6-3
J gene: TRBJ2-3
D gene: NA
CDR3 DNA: TGTGCCAGCAGTCCAGACGAATACACAGATACGCAGTATTTT
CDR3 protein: CASSPDEYTDTQYF

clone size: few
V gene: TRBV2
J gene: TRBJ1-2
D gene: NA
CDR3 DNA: TGTGCCAGCAGCGCCCGCGGACCGAAAAGTGATGGCTACACCTTC
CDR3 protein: CASSARGPKSDGYTF

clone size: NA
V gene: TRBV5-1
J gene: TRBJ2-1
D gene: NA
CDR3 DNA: TGCGCCAGCAGCTTGGGGGGCGCGGGCTCCTACAATGAGCAGTTCTTC
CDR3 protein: CASSLGGAGSYNEQFF

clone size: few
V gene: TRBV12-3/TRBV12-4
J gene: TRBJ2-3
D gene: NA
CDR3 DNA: TGTGCCAGCAGTTTCCGCTGGGCAGCTTCAGATACGCAGTATTTT
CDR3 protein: CASSFRWAASDTQYF

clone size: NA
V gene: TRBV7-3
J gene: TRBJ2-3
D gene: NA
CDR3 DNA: TGTGCCAGCAGCTTAACCGGGGGATTGGCAGATACGCAGTATTTT
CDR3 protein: CASSLTGGLADTQYF

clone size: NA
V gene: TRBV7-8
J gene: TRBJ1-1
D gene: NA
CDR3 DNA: TGTGCCAGCAGCGGGGTACCGGGGACTGAAGCTTTCTTT
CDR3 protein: CASSGVPGTEAFF

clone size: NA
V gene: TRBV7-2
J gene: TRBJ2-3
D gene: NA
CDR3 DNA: TGTGCCAGCAGTGTACTGCCCACAGATACGCAGTATTTT
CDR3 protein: CASSVLPTDTQYF

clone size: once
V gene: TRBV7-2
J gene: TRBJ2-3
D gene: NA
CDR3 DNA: TGTGCCAGCAGCTTAATACGGGGGTACACAGATACGCAGTATTTT
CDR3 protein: CASSLIRGYTDTQYF

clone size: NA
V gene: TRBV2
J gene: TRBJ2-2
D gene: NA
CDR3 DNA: TGTGCCAGCAGTGAGGTCGTGAGGGGCACCGGGGAGCTGTTTTTT
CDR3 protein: CASSEVVRGTGELFF

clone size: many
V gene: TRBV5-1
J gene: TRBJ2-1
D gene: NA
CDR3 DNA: TGCGCCAGCAGCTTGGCGAGACGTCATAATGAGCAGTTCTTC
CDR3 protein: CASSLARRHNEQFF

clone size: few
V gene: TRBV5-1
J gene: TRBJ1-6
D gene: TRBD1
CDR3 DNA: TGCGCCAGCAGCTTGGGGTTACAGGGGAATTCACCCCTCCACTTT
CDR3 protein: CASSLGLQGNSPLHF

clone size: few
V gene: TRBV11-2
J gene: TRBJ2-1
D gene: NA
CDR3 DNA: TGTGCCAGCAGCCTCCGGATTACCTACAATGAGCAGTTCTTC
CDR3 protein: CASSLRITYNEQFF

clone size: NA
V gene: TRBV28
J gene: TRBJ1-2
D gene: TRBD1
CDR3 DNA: TGTGCCAGCAGTCTCGCATCGACAGGGGACTTGGGAGGCTACACCTTC
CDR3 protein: CASSLASTGDLGGYTF

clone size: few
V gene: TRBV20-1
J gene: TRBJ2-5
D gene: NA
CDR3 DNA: TGCAGTGCAACCCCCTTTACTAGATCCGGGCTCGAGACCCAGTACTTC
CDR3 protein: CSATPFTRSGLETQYF

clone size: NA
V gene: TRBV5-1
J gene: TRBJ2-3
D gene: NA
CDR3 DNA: TGCGCCAGCAGCTCGGGGGAAAGCACAGATACGCAGTATTTT
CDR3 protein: CASSSGESTDTQYF

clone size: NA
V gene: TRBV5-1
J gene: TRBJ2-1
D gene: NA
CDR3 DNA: TGCGCCAGTAAAACAAGCTCCTACAATGAGCAGTTCTTC
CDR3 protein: CASKTSSYNEQFF

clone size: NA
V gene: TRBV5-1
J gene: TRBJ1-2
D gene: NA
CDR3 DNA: TGCGCCAGCAGCTTGGAGGGATTCGGTGGCTACACCTTC
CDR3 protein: CASSLEGFGGYTF

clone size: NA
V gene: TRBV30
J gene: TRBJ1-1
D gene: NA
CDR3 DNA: TGTGCCTGGAGTGATATCGGGGGGCTGACTGAAGCTTTCTTT
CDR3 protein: CAWSDIGGLTEAFF

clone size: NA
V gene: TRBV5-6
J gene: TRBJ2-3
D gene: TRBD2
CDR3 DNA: TGTGCCAGCAGCTTGGACAACCGCGGCGGGGGGGCCGCAGATACGCAGTATTTT
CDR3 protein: CASSLDNRGGGAADTQYF

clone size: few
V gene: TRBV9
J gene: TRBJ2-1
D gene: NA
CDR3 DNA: TGTGCCAGCAGCGTGCTTTCTTCTTGGGGCAATGAGCAGTTCTTC
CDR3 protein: CASSVLSSWGNEQFF

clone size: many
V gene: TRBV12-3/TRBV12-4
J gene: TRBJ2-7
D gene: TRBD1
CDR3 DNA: TGTGCCAGCAGGCCTAACCGACAGGGTGTAGGGGACTACGAGCAGTACTTC
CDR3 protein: CASRPNRQGVGDYEQYF

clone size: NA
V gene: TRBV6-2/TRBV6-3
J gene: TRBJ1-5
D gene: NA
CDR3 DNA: TGTGCCAGCAGGAAACCGGGACGAGAGCAGCCCCAGCATTTT
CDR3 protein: CASRKPGREQPQHF

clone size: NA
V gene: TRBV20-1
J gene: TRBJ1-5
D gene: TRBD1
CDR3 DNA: TGCAGTGCTAGTGGGGACAGAGATCAGCCCCAGCATTTT
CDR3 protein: CSASGDRDQPQHF

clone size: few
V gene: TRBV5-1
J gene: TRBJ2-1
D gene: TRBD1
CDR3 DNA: TGCGCCAGCAGCTGGACAACAGGGGGCTCGGGCAATGAGCAGTTCTTC
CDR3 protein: CASSWTTGGSGNEQFF

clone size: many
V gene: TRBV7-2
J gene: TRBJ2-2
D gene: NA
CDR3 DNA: TGTGCCAGCAGCCAGGACATCCTCACCGGGGAGCTGTTTTTT
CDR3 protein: CASSQDILTGELFF

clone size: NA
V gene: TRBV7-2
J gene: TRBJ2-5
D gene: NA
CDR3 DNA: TGTGCCAGCAGCTCCCTAGGGGCTCGGAGCAACCAGTACTTC
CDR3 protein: CASSSLGARSNQYF

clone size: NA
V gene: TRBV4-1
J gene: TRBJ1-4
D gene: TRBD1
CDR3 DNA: TGCGCCAGCAGCCAAGAACCGGGACAGCTTAATGAAAAACTGTTTTTT
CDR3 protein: CASSQEPGQLNEKLFF

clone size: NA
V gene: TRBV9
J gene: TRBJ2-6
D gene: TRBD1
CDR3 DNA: TGTGCCAGCAGCGCCCGGGACAGGGGTTCTGGGGCCAACGTCCTGACTTTC
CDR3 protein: CASSARDRGSGANVLTF